This TCR beta chain came from a study of cytomegalovirus exposure and HLA in healthy donors. Study conclusions and caveats: Later analysis demonstrated an association between a missense DCLRE1C variant and TCR beta V- and J-gene trimming. When presence/absence was analysed, sequencing depth was taken to be roughly uniform across donors. Apart from CMV serostatus, no immune exposure information was available.

The CDR3 sequence is 14 residues long. Germline CDR1 reads SGHRS; CDR2 reads YFSETQ. Trimming cost V 6 bases and J 9 bases; bases outside gene matches: 9. Turning to this clone: Its matching antigen is unknown.

The primer mix had 60 Vbeta and 13 Jbeta primers. The data were produced by immunoSEQ multiplex PCR, yet TCRdb's version contains in-frame clones alone and is incomplete. This table holds some 200,000 clones, around 80% found once. The sequencing input was PBMCs. The sequence came from a woman in her thirties or forties in good health and CMV-seronegative. This chain connects TRBV5-1 to TRBJ1-6, with TRBD1 identical over 7 bases. The CDR3 region is CASKEQGNGSPLHF. The CDR3 DNA reads as TGCGCCAGCAAGGAACAGGGGAACGGTTCACCCCTCCACTTT.